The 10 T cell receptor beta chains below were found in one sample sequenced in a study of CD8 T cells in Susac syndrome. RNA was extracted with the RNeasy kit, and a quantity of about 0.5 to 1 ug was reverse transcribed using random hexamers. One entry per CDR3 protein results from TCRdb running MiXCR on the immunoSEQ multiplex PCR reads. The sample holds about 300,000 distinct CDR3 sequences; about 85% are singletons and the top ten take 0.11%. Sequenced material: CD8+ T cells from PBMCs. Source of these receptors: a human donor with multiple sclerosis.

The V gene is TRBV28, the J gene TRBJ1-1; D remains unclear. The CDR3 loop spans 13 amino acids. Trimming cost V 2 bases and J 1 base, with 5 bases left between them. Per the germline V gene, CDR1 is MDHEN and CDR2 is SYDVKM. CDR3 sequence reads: CASSLNWNTEAFF. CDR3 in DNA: TGTGCCAGCAGTTTAAACTGGAACACTGAAGCTTTCTTT.

CDR3 sequence reads: CASSLLGDTGELFF. CDR3 nucleotides: TGTGCCAGCAGTTTATTAGGGGACACCGGGGAGCTGTTTTTT. V usage is TRBV28 and J usage is TRBJ2-2, with a tentative D call TRBD1 (5 bases). CDR1 and CDR2 (germline): MDHEN, SYDVKM. The length of the CDR3 is 14 residues. Trimming shortened V by 1 base and J by 3 bases, and 6 bases separated the two germline ends.

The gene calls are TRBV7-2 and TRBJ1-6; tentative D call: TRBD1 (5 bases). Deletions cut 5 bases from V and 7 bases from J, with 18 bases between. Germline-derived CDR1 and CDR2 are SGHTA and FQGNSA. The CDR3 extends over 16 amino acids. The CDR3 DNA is TGTGCCAGCAGCGGCCCCGCAGGGAGGCTAAATTCACCCCTCCACTTT. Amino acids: CASSGPAGRLNSPLHF.

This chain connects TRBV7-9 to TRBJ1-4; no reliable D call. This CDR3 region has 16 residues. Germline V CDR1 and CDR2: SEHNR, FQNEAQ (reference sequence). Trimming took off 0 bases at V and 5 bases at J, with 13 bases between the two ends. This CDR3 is CASSLAHGSLNEKLFF. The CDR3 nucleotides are TGTGCCAGCAGCTTAGCGCACGGGTCCCTCAATGAAAAACTGTTTTTT.

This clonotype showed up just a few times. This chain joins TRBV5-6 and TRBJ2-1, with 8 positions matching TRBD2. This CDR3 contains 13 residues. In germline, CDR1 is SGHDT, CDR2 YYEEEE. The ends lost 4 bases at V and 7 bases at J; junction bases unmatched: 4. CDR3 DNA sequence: TGTGCCAGCAGCCCGGGGGGGAATAATGAGCAGTTCTTC. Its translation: CASSPGGNNEQFF.

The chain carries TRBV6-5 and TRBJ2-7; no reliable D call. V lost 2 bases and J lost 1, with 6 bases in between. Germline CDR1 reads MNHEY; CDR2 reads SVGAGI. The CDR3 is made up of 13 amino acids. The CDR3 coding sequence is TGTGCCAGCAGTTACGGTTTATCCTACGAGCAGTACTTC. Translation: CASSYGLSYEQYF.

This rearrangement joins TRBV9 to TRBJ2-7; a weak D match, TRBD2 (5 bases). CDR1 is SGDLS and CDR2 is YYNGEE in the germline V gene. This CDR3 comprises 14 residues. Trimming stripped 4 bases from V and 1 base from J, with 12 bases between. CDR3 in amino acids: CASSTGRDSYEQYF. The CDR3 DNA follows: TGTGCCAGCAGCACTGGACGGGATTCCTACGAGCAGTACTTC.

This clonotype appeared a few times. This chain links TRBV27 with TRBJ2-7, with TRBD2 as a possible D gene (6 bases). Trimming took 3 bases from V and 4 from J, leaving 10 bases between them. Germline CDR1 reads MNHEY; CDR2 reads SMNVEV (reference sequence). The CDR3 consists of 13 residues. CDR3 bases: TGTGCCAGCAGTTTCAGCGGGCGGTACGAGCAGTACTTC. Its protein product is CASSFSGRYEQYF.

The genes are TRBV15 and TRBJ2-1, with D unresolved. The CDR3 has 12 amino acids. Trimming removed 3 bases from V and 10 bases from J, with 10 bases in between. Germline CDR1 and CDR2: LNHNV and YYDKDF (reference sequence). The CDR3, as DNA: TGTGCCACCAGCAGTGGGAAACTGGAGCAGTTCTTC. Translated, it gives CATSSGKLEQFF.

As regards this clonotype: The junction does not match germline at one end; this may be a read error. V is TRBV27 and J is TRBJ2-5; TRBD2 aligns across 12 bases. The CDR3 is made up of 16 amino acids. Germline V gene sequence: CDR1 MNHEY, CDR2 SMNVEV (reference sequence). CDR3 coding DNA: TGTGCCAGCAGTCTAGCGGGAGGGAAACACCAGGAGACCCAGTACTTC. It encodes CASSLAGGKHQETQYF.